This T cell receptor beta chain was sequenced for a study of blood T cell repertoires in COVID-19. Background on the study: The study drew acute and convalescent COVID-19 samples from the United States, Italy and Spain. T cells, B-cell-depleted T cells, or PBMCs supplied cDNA or gDNA.

This clone has a single count. Some clones are missing from TCRdb's copy, which holds only in-frame ones; the method was immunoSEQ multiplex PCR. Counted here are 200,000 to 250,000 clones, about 85% occurring once; the ten biggest clones make up approximately 20%. From germline, CDR1 is LGHNA and CDR2 YNFKEQ. Trimming stripped 3 bases from V and 6 bases from J, with 5 bases between. The CDR3 extends over 12 amino acids. The TCR was taken from a man in his thirties or forties with active or convalescent COVID-19. The sequencing input was peripheral blood. The V and J genes are TRBV4-2 and TRBJ2-2; no reliable D call. The DNA for the CDR3 is TGTGCCAGCAGCCATCTTCCCGGGGAGCTGTTTTTT. Amino acids: CASSHLPGELFF.